This T cell receptor beta chain is drawn from a study of OX40 agonist ivuxolimab in advanced cancers. In the study overall: Eligibility admitted prior anti-PD-1, anti-PD-L1 or anti-CTLA-4 therapy; around 38% had some.

Sequencing was performed with immunoSEQ multiplex PCR; in TCRdb, only in-frame clones are kept and a portion is missing. The repertoire includes 55,000 to 90,000 clones, just over 85% of them detected once, and under 2.5% sits in the top ten. V gave up 0 bases and J gave up 7 bases, with 8 bases separating them. This CDR3 region has 13 residues. CDR1 and CDR2 from the germline V gene are LGHNA and YSLEER. The chain has TRBV4-3 and TRBJ2-3; D gene ambiguous. Sequencing used CD4+ or CD8+ T cells sorted from blood, obtained in a trial of the OX40 agonist ivuxolimab. The source of this sequence is an adult with an advanced solid tumor such as melanoma, head and neck, liver or kidney cancer. As DNA, the CDR3 is TGCGCCAGCAGCCAAGATCTCGACTATACGCAGTATTTT. Protein: CASSQDLDYTQYF.